This T cell receptor (beta chain) came from a study of neoadjuvant nivolumab and ipilimumab in lung cancer (TCRdb year 2020). For the study in its entirety: In the NEOSTAR trial, nivolumab was administered intravenously at 3 mg/kg on days 1, 15 and 29, and the combination arm also received ipilimumab 1 mg/kg on day 1 only. For each study arm, the primary endpoint of the trial was the rate of major pathologic response (MPR) in the intention-to-treat population. Of the roughly 45 patients with operable NSCLC treated in the trial, roughly 23 were randomized to nivolumab monotherapy and about 20 to nivolumab plus ipilimumab. The study compared TCR repertoires in pretherapy (baseline) peripheral blood with TCR repertoires in tumors resected at surgery after neoadjuvant immune checkpoint blockade. Seven patients had matched pretherapy and resected tumor pairs analyzed, with four treated with nivolumab and three with nivolumab plus ipilimumab. Broad study findings and their caveats: Greater TCR richness and clonality were observed in resected tumors than in tumor-adjacent uninvolved lung, and increases were observed in more dual-therapy-treated tumors. Pretherapy blood TCR richness correlated positively with richness in tumors resected after neoadjuvant therapy (Spearman R ≈ 0.8). No significant correlation was found between TCR clonality and pathologic tumor regression, and only one major-pathologic-response sample was available for the clonality analysis. A small number of samples underwent TCR sequencing. From pretherapy to surgery, increases in tumor T-cell richness and clonality were observed in three of three dual-therapy tumors but in only two of four nivolumab-treated tumors.

V is cut by 4 bases and J by 3 bases, and the space between the germline ends is 18 bases. The CDR3 numbers 16 residues from cysteine through phenylalanine. The retained sequence is limited to the CDR3, 48 bases, with the frame set at the first base. Reading the germline V gene gives CDR1 KGHSH and CDR2 LQKENI. Libraries came from the immunoSEQ multiplex PCR assay. As for how the authors treated the data: Repertoires were summarized by richness and clonality, and significantly expanded and contracted clones were identified between pre- and post-therapy samples. TCRdb carries this immuneACCESS record with in-frame sequences only. Its versions omit some clonotypes, under half of them owing to an unresolved V gene in the studies checked, with the rest unexplained. V and J calls and clone size are those listed in that table; D and trimming were worked out from the DNA. For this sample the table gives nearly 7,500 clones, of which more than 80% were detected only once. Together, the top ten hold 6.8% of the sample.

This clone was recorded once. Its antigen is still unknown. There are no base qualities to consult, and no much larger clone falls within one base. Interpreted using the paper, the time point label stands for: at surgical resection after neoadjuvant nivolumab +/- ipilimumab. Samples came from the phase 2 randomized NEOSTAR trial, which tested neoadjuvant nivolumab or nivolumab plus ipilimumab followed by surgery in operable NSCLC. The rearranged segments are TRBV18 and TRBJ1-2; the D gene is perhaps TRBD1, from 5 matching bases. The sequence derives from an adult with non-small cell lung cancer. The source was tumor tissue, collected after neoadjuvant nivolumab, alone or with ipilimumab, at or shortly before surgery. The CDR3 region has the sequence CASSLPPTSTDYGYTF. The sequenced DNA: TGTGCCAGCTCACTACCACCAACCTCGACAGACTATGGCTACACCTTC.